These 10 T cell receptor beta chains were sequenced from one sample in a study of T cell responses to AZD1222 COVID-19 vaccine. Here immunoSEQ multiplex PCR was the method, and the copy in TCRdb shows in-frame clones only, minus some. The sample contains around 170,000 clones, approximately 90% of which appear only once. The specimen was peripheral blood, collected on day 0 of AZD1222 vaccination. All receptors derive from an adult in good health.

The chain recombines TRBV4-3 with TRBJ2-2, with a possible D match to TRBD1 (5 bases). V was clipped by 1 base and J by 0 bases, with 15 bases between them. CDR1 is LGHNA and CDR2 is YSLEER in the germline V gene. The CDR3 loop spans 18 amino acids. The CDR3 region is CASSQGTSRASNTGELFF. The CDR3 DNA sequence: TGCGCCAGCAGCCAAGGGACCTCCAGGGCTTCGAACACCGGGGAGCTGTTTTTT.

The count of this clone is one. This chain connects TRBV4-1 to TRBJ1-5; TRBD1 aligns across 7 bases. Germline values: CDR1 MGHRA, CDR2 YSYEKL. J lost 3 bases, V lost 4 bases, and 21 bases had no gene match. The CDR3 consists of 20 residues. The CDR3 sequence: CASSPSVRQGALGHNQPQHF. The CDR3 DNA reads as TGCGCCAGCAGCCCGAGCGTTAGACAGGGAGCCCTGGGACACAATCAGCCCCAGCATTTT.

J is TRBJ2-1 and V is TRBV11-2, with 9 nucleotides matching TRBD2. CDR1 and CDR2 from the germline V gene are SGHAT and FQNNGV. This CDR3 has 16 residues. J lost 6 bases, V lost 4 bases, and 10 bases had no gene match. The CDR3 region has the DNA TGTGCCAGCAGCTCCCCCACGGCTAGCGGGACCAATGAGCAGTTCTTC. It encodes CASSSPTASGTNEQFF.

This chain connects TRBV6-2 or TRBV6-3 to TRBJ2-3, with 8 bases lining up with TRBD2. Germline CDR1 reads MNHEY; CDR2 reads SVGEGT. J lost 6 bases, V lost 5 bases, and 16 bases had no gene match. CDR3 length: 17 amino acids. CDR3 protein: CASSRRLNLAGGDTQYF. CDR3 in DNA: TGTGCCAGCAGTCGGCGACTTAATCTAGCGGGTGGGGATACGCAGTATTTT.

A few counts support this clone. The rearrangement joins TRBV20-1 to TRBJ2-7, with D hard to call. V dropped 3 bases and J dropped 4 bases, with 10 bases sitting between them. From germline, CDR1 is DFQATT and CDR2 SNEGSKA (reference sequence). There are 12 residues in the CDR3. CDR3 region: CSASVGTYEQYF. The CDR3 region has the DNA TGCAGTGCTAGTGTGGGAACATACGAGCAGTACTTC.

The J gene is TRBJ2-1, the V gene TRBV29-1, with TRBD1 as a possible D gene (6 bases). CDR1 is SQVTM and CDR2 is ANQGSEA in the germline V gene. The CDR3 length is 12 residues. V lost 6 bases, J lost 5 bases, and 11 bases lay in between. CDR3 protein: CSVRQAHNEQFF. CDR3 DNA: TGCAGCGTACGACAGGCCCACAATGAGCAGTTCTTC.

The J gene is TRBJ1-2, the V gene TRBV3-1 (or the pseudogene TRBV3-2), with D perhaps TRBD1 (5 bases). Germline V CDR1 and CDR2: LGHDT, YNNKEL (reference sequence). CDR3 length: 16 residues. The V end was cut by 2 bases, the J end by 3 bases, with 16 bases between. This CDR3 reads CASSQPGGGADYGYTF. The CDR3 DNA reads as TGTGCCAGCAGCCAACCCGGAGGCGGGGCCGACTATGGCTACACCTTC.

Turning to this clone: The same CDR3 also results from other DNA sequences found in this sample. This chain uses TRBV7-3 with TRBJ2-1; D gene unclear. Germline CDR1 SGHTA, CDR2 FQGTGA. The CDR3 spans 14 residues. V lost 3 bases to trimming and J lost 5 bases, with 11 bases between them. The DNA for the CDR3 is TGTGCCAGCAGCTTGGGATCGAGTCACAATGAGCAGTTCTTC. Translated: CASSLGSSHNEQFF.

The genes are TRBV6-5 and TRBJ2-5; D might be TRBD1 (5 bases). This CDR3 comprises 15 residues. Germline values: CDR1 MNHEY, CDR2 SVGAGI. V lost 6 bases, J lost 2 bases, and 16 bases lay in between. CDR3 in DNA: TGTGCCAGCAGGGCTACCGGCAGGGAACAAGAGACCCAGTACTTC. It translates to CASRATGREQETQYF.

This chain links TRBV5-1 with TRBJ2-7, with TRBD2 as a possible D gene (5 bases). V lost 1 base to trimming and J lost 1 base, with 12 bases between them. CDR3 size: 15 residues. In germline, CDR1 is SGHRS, CDR2 YFSETQ. CDR3 sequence reads: CASSLFAGQSYEQYF. The CDR3 nucleotides read TGCGCCAGCAGCTTGTTTGCGGGCCAGTCCTACGAGCAGTACTTC. The full variable domain, with the rest looked up from reference TRBV5-1 and TRBJ2-7, is KAGVTQTPRYLIKTRGQQVTLSCSPISGHRSVSWYQQTPGQGLQFLFEYFSETQRNKGNFPGRFSGRQFSNSRSEMNVSTLELGDSALYLCASSLFAGQSYEQYFGPGTRLTVT.